Presented here are 28 T cell receptor beta chains from one specimen sequenced in a study of blood T cell repertoires in COVID-19. Some clones are missing from TCRdb's copy, which holds only in-frame ones; the method was immunoSEQ multiplex PCR. Among 150,000 or so clones listed, around 83% were seen once. The sample comprised PBMCs or T cells enriched from blood (not recorded which). All receptors derive from a man in his fifties who had recovered from COVID-19.

V usage is TRBV7-2 and J usage is TRBJ2-7; possible D gene TRBD2, 5 bases. The CDR3 spans 16 residues. Trimming removed 1 base at V and 4 bases at J, with 17 bases between. Per the germline V gene, CDR1 is SGHTA and CDR2 is FQGNSA. The CDR3 region is CASSLGRSYLAYEQYF. In DNA form, the CDR3 reads TGTGCCAGCAGCTTAGGTAGATCCTACCTAGCATACGAGCAGTACTTC. The full variable domain, completed using reference TRBV7-2 and TRBJ2-7, is GAGVSQSPSNKVTEKGKDVELRCDPISGHTALYWYRQSLGQGLEFLIYFQGNSAPDKSGLPSDRFSAERTGGSVSTLTIQRTQQEDSAVYLCASSLGRSYLAYEQYFGPGTRLTVT.

V and J are TRBV28 and TRBJ1-1; maybe TRBD1 (6 bases). The CDR3 extends over 13 amino acids. CDR1 MDHEN and CDR2 SYDVKM come from the germline V gene. The germline V and J ends were trimmed by 8 bases and 0 bases, with 10 bases remaining between them. In DNA, the CDR3 is TGTGCCAGCGGACAGTCAATGAACACTGAAGCTTTCTTT. Encoded protein: CASGQSMNTEAFF.

The chain uses TRBV2 and TRBJ2-5, with 8 bases matching TRBD1. This CDR3 has 16 amino acids. The trim removed 4 bases at V and 1 base at J, leaving 8 bases unmatched. Germline CDR1 and CDR2: SNHLY and FYNNEI. CDR3 sequence (DNA): TGTGCCAGCAGTGTCCTCCGGGACAGGCCCCAAGAGACCCAGTACTTC. This codes for CASSVLRDRPQETQYF.

This chain links TRBV12-3 or TRBV12-4 with TRBJ1-5; D call uncertain. The CDR3 covers 13 residues. Trimming removed 1 base at V and 6 bases at J, with 7 bases between. Here the CDR3 reads CASSLESGQPQHF. DNA of the CDR3: TGTGCCAGCAGTTTAGAGTCAGGTCAGCCCCAGCATTTT.

This clone was counted ten times or more. CDR3 amino acids: CASSQTRTGELFF. The CDR3 bases are TGTGCCAGCAGTCAAACTCGAACCGGGGAGCTGTTTTTT. The chain joins TRBV2 to TRBJ2-2; D is undetermined. Trimming cost V 5 bases and J 5 bases, with 9 bases left between them. Germline V gene data show CDR1 as SNHLY and CDR2 as FYNNEI. The CDR3 spans 13 residues.

J is TRBJ1-3 and V is TRBV7-9; D call uncertain. V was trimmed by 5 bases and J by 0 bases, leaving 8 bases between them. CDR3 length: 14 residues. Looked up from germline, CDR1 is SEHNR and CDR2 is FQNEAQ (reference sequence). The CDR3 nucleotides read TGTGCCAGCAGCCGAGGTAACTCTGGAAACACCATATATTTT. This encodes CASSRGNSGNTIYF.

The CDR3 nucleotides are TGTGCCAGCAGCCCTGGGGGGACAGCCAAGCCCACGTGGCAGTACTTC. Amino acid sequence: CASSPGGTAKPTWQYF. V and J are TRBV7-9 and TRBJ2-7; D possibly corresponds to TRBD1 (7 bases). Per the germline V gene, CDR1 is SEHNR and CDR2 is FQNEAQ (reference sequence). The CDR3 consists of 16 residues. V was pared by 5 bases and J by 9 bases, with 26 bases between.

The chain links TRBV19 to TRBJ1-3; D possibly corresponds to TRBD1 (5 bases). Trimming shortened V by 7 bases and J by 3 bases, and 19 bases separated the two germline ends. Germline V gene data show CDR1 as LNHDA and CDR2 as SQIVND (reference sequence). This CDR3 is built from 16 residues. CDR3 in DNA: TGTGCCAGTACCCCCCCGGGGGGTATTGGTGGAAACACCATATATTTT. Residues: CASTPPGGIGGNTIYF.

The CDR3, as DNA: TGTGCCAGCAGCCCCTCCGTCAATGAGCAGTTCTTC. It codes for CASSPSVNEQFF. V and J are TRBV3-1 (or the pseudogene TRBV3-2) and TRBJ2-1; D remains ambiguous. The CDR3 covers 12 residues. Germline V gene data show CDR1 as LGHDT and CDR2 as YNNKEL (reference sequence). V shed 4 bases and J shed 6 bases, with 7 bases lying between them.

The chain joins TRBV28 to TRBJ2-3; 8 bases align to TRBD2. J lost 0 bases, V lost 8 bases, and 1 base had no gene match. Germline V gives CDR1 MDHEN, CDR2 SYDVKM. The CDR3 is made up of 13 amino acids. The CDR3 loop is CASRGGSTDTQYF. DNA for the CDR3: TGTGCCAGCCGCGGGGGGAGCACAGATACGCAGTATTTT.

This clone was picked up many times. The chain uses TRBV5-1 and TRBJ2-3; 8 bases fit TRBD2. Germline lookup yields CDR1 SGHRS and CDR2 YFSETQ. CDR3 length: 13 amino acids. The V and J ends lost 4 bases and 5 bases, in that order; junction bases with no gene match: 3. CDR3 amino acids: CASSPRGGDTQYF. The CDR3 nucleotides read TGCGCCAGCAGCCCACGGGGGGGAGATACGCAGTATTTT.

This clone occurred a few times. The gene calls are TRBV19 and TRBJ2-6, with 9 bases fitting TRBD1. Germline loops: CDR1 LNHDA, CDR2 SQIVND (reference sequence). Unmatched junction bases numbered 7, after V lost 2 bases and J lost 2 bases. The CDR3 contains 18 residues. The CDR3 region has the DNA TGTGCCAGTAGTATAAGGGGACAGGGTCAACCTGGGGCCAACGTCCTGACTTTC. It is translated as CASSIRGQGQPGANVLTF.

V and J are TRBV29-1 and TRBJ2-2; D perhaps matches TRBD2 (5 bases). V lost 1 base to trimming and J lost 1 base, with 10 bases between them. Germline V gene sequence: CDR1 SQVTM, CDR2 ANQGSEA. The CDR3 is 15 amino acids. The CDR3 coding sequence is TGCAGCGTTGAAGCTCCCGGGGTGAACACCGGGGAGCTGTTTTTT. Translating it yields CSVEAPGVNTGELFF.

The CDR3 DNA follows: TGTGCCAGTAGTATCCCCCAGGGGGAGAATACTAATCAGCCCCAGCATTTT. Encoded protein: CASSIPQGENTNQPQHF. The rearrangement uses TRBV19 and TRBJ1-5; the match to TRBD1 covers 7 bases. Germline trimming cut 3 bases from V and 4 bases from J; bases unmatched to any gene: 12. CDR3 length: 17 residues. CDR1 is LNHDA, CDR2 SQIVND, per germline (reference sequence). The full variable domain, rest sourced from reference TRBV19 and TRBJ1-5, is DGGITQSPKYLFRKEGQNVTLSCEQNLNHDAMYWYRQDPGQGLRLIYYSQIVNDFQKGDIAEGYSVSREKKESFPLTVTSAQKNPTAFYLCASSIPQGENTNQPQHFGDGTRLSIL.

The chain couples TRBV19 to TRBJ2-1; D possibly corresponds to TRBD2 (5 bases). Germline values: CDR1 LNHDA, CDR2 SQIVND (reference sequence). V shed 9 bases and J shed 8 bases, with 14 bases lying between them. The CDR3 length is 12 residues. In DNA, the CDR3 is TGTGCCAGCCACGGCGGGCTCCATGAGCAGTTCTTC. Protein sequence: CASHGGLHEQFF.

The rearrangement links TRBV12-3 or TRBV12-4 to TRBJ1-2; a weak D match, TRBD1 (5 bases). The CDR3 is 13 residues long. The V end lost 6 bases, the J end lost 3 bases, and 11 bases lay between the germline ends. The CDR3 DNA sequence: TGTGCCAGCAGGGGTCGGGGGTACTATGGCTACACCTTC. It specifies CASRGRGYYGYTF.

The chain joins TRBV19 to TRBJ1-1, with D possibly being TRBD1 (5 bases). The CDR3 has 12 amino acids. The V and J ends lost 10 bases and 6 bases respectively, with 15 bases between them. The germline CDR1 and CDR2 sequences are LNHDA and SQIVND (reference sequence). The CDR3 sequence: CATQGGFAEAFF. CDR3 DNA: TGTGCCACTCAGGGAGGTTTCGCTGAAGCTTTCTTT.

This clone was recorded only once. This chain joins TRBV29-1 and TRBJ1-6; 9 bases are a match to TRBD1. The J segment lost 7 bases and the V segment lost 4 bases, leaving 5 bases of the junction unmatched. The CDR3 covers 14 residues. Germline V lookup: CDR1 SQVTM, CDR2 ANQGSEA. CDR3 loop: CSVALTGGNSPLHF. DNA of the CDR3: TGCAGCGTTGCCCTGACAGGGGGAAATTCACCCCTCCACTTT.

The rearrangement joins TRBV2 to TRBJ2-7, with a possible D match to TRBD1 (5 bases). Trimming took 1 base from V and 3 from J, leaving 10 bases between them. The length of the CDR3 is 14 residues. Germline V gene data show CDR1 as SNHLY and CDR2 as FYNNEI. The CDR3 bases are TGTGCCAGCAGTGAAGGTGGGGCCGGCTACGAGCAGTACTTC. This translates into CASSEGGAGYEQYF.

The J gene is TRBJ1-2, the V gene TRBV19; tentatively, D is TRBD1 (5 bases). Germline V CDR1 and CDR2: LNHDA, SQIVND (reference sequence). V lost 5 bases and J lost 8, with 15 bases in between. This CDR3 contains 13 residues. The CDR3 protein is CASSLQGVRGYTF. The CDR3, as DNA: TGTGCCAGTAGTCTCCAAGGGGTTCGCGGCTACACCTTC.

This chain uses TRBV19 with TRBJ1-4, with unresolved D. Germline assignment: CDR1 LNHDA and CDR2 SQIVND (reference sequence). This CDR3 region has 14 residues. Trimming removed 7 bases at V and 3 bases at J, with 12 bases between. CDR3 coding DNA: TGTGCCAGTATTTTTCGGGGATCTAATGAAAAACTGTTTTTT. It specifies CASIFRGSNEKLFF.

The J gene is TRBJ2-3, the V gene TRBV6-5, with D perhaps TRBD2 (6 bases). Germline values: CDR1 MNHEY, CDR2 SVGAGI. The CDR3 covers 15 residues. Trimming stripped 2 bases from V and 0 bases from J, with 9 bases between. The CDR3 reads CASSYAGKSTDTQYF. CDR3 sequence (DNA): TGTGCCAGCAGTTACGCGGGAAAGAGCACAGATACGCAGTATTTT.

This clone was seen a handful of times. V and J are TRBV14 and TRBJ2-5; 9 nucleotides line up with TRBD2. Germline V CDR1 and CDR2: SGHDN, FVKESK. V lost 3 bases, J lost 2 bases, and 10 bases stayed unmatched. This CDR3 has 17 amino acids. This chain's CDR3 is CASSQRGGLTAQETQYF. For the CDR3, the DNA is TGTGCCAGCAGCCAGCGGGGGGGCCTCACGGCGCAAGAGACCCAGTACTTC.

The V call is TRBV5-1, the J call TRBJ2-3, with 12 bases lining up with TRBD2. CDR1 and CDR2 (germline): SGHRS, YFSETQ. Trimming removed 1 base from V and 1 base from J; junction bases left unmatched: 4. This CDR3 spans 17 amino acids. The CDR3 reads CASSLTSGGSRTDTQYF. CDR3 nucleotide sequence: TGCGCCAGCAGCTTGACTAGCGGGGGGTCTCGCACAGATACGCAGTATTTT.

The chain employs TRBV27 and TRBJ1-1; weak D call: TRBD1 (5 bases). The CDR3 runs to 13 residues. Trimming removed 0 bases at V and 10 bases at J, with 12 bases between. Germline values: CDR1 MNHEY, CDR2 SMNVEV (reference sequence). The CDR3 nucleotides read TGTGCCAGCAGTTTATCGGCAGGGAAGGGAGCTTTCTTT. Its translation: CASSLSAGKGAFF.

The rearrangement links TRBV7-8 to TRBJ2-3; D is unresolved. The CDR3 contains 14 residues. The V end was cut by 0 bases, the J end by 3 bases, with 7 bases between. Germline CDR1 and CDR2: SGHVS and FQNEAQ. CDR3 coding DNA: TGTGCCAGCAGCTTAGCGGCTCGAACAGATACGCAGTATTTT. Amino acid sequence: CASSLAARTDTQYF.

This chain joins TRBV5-4 and TRBJ1-6; the D is unclear. CDR1 is SGHNT, CDR2 YYREEE, per germline (reference sequence). Trimming stripped 3 bases from V and 10 bases from J, with 20 bases between. This CDR3 has 16 amino acids. This chain's CDR3 is CASSSLSGPHPSPLHF. CDR3 DNA sequence: TGTGCCAGCAGCTCCCTTAGCGGTCCTCACCCGTCACCCCTCCACTTT.

This chain uses TRBV6-5 with TRBJ2-1, with TRBD2 matching over 12 bases. The junction had 2 bases not matched to a gene; V was cut back by 4 bases and J by 4 bases. The germline V gene encodes CDR1 MNHEY and CDR2 SVGAGI. The CDR3 is 15 residues long. CDR3 in DNA: TGTGCCAGCAGTTCTAGCGGGGGGGCATACAATGAGCAGTTCTTC. Translation gives CASSSSGGAYNEQFF.